Listed here is a single T cell receptor beta chain. Its antigen is not known. These data belong to a study of T cells in localized non-small cell lung cancer. General study findings and limits: Maximal T cell clonality occurred in uninvolved adjacent lung, with tumor ranking below it. The tumor had only one region sequenced, so heterogeneity remains possible. Elevated circulating T cell density in blood was associated with longer overall survival. Researchers found a median roughly 56 of the top 100 tumor clones in adjacent lung.

The germline V gene encodes CDR1 SGHRS and CDR2 YFSETQ. Between the trimmed V and J ends, which lost 1 base and 8 bases, there was a span of 16 bases. The length of the CDR3 is 15 residues. Measured with immunoSEQ multiplex PCR; TCRdb has only the in-frame clones, and not every one. The sample records 40,000 to 60,000 clones, around 87% being singletons. The receptor comes from a female donor with stage II lung adenocarcinoma. Here the sequenced sample was PBMCs, taken before any cancer treatment. V is TRBV5-1 and J is TRBJ2-1; weak D call: TRBD2 (5 bases). The DNA for the CDR3 is TGCGCCAGCAGCTTGAACGCCGGGAAGGGCGATGAGCAGTTCTTC. Translation gives CASSLNAGKGDEQFF.